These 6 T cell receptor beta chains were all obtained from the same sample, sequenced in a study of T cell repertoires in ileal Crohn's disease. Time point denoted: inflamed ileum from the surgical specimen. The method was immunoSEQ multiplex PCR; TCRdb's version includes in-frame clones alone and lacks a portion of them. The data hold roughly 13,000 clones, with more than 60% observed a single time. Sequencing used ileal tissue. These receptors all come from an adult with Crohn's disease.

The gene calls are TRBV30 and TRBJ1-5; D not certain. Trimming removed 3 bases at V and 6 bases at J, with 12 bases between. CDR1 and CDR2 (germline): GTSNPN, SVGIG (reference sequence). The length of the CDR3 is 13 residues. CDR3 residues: CAWRSVEGQPQHF. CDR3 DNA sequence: TGTGCCTGGAGGTCGGTAGAGGGTCAGCCCCAGCATTTT.

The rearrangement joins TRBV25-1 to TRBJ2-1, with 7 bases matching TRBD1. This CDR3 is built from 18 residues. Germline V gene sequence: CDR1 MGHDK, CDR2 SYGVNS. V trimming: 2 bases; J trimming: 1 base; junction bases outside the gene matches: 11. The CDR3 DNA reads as TGTGCCAGCAGTGAAGAAAGTTACCGGACAGGATCCTACAATGAGCAGTTCTTC. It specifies CASSEESYRTGSYNEQFF.

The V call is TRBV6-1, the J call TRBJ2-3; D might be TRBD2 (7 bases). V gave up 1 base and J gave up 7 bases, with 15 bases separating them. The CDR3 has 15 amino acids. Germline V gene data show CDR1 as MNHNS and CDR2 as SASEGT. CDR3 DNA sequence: TGTGCCAGCAGTGAAGAGCCGGGGGGCCCGAATACGCAGTATTTT. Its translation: CASSEEPGGPNTQYF.

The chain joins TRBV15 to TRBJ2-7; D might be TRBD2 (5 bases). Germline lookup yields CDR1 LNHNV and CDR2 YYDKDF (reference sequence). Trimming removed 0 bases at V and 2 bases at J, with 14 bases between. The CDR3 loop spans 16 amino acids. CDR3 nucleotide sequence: TGTGCCACCAGCAGAGATCTCGGAGGATACACCTACGAGCAGTACTTC. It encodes CATSRDLGGYTYEQYF.

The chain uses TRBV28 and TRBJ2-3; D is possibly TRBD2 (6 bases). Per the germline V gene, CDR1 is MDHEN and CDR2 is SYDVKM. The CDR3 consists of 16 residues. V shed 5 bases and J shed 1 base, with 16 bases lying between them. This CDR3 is CASSPSEGMGTDTQYF. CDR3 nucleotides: TGTGCCAGCAGTCCCTCGGAGGGGATGGGCACAGATACGCAGTATTTT.

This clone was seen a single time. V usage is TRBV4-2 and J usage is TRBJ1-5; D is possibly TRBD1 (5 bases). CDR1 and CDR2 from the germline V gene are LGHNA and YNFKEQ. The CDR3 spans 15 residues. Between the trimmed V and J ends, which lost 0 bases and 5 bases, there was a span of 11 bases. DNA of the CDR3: TGTGCCAGCAGCCAAGATGTGGGGGGTCATCAGCCCCAGCATTTT. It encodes CASSQDVGGHQPQHF.